A single sample is the source of the 22 T cell receptor beta chains below, sequenced in a study of beta chain features in type 1 diabetes. Study-wide results and limits: Significant though moderate, a shortening of TCRB CDR3s appeared in all four CD4+ subsets of Type 1 diabetes patients.

Sequenced material consisted of expressed TCRB transcripts (all of the isolated RNA was reverse transcribed). Produced via immunoSEQ multiplex PCR; TCRdb's table is partial and in-frame only. This table has roughly 340,000 clones, approximately 13% appearing once. Their specific antigens are unknown. Sample: naive CD4+ T cells from blood. The receptors originated from a woman aged 18-29 years with type 1 diabetes.

This clone was found a few times. The chain links TRBV9 to TRBJ2-7, with TRBD1 identical over 9 bases. J lost 2 bases, V lost 0 bases, and 3 bases had no gene match. Germline-derived CDR1 and CDR2 are SGDLS and YYNGEE. The CDR3 consists of 15 residues. This chain's CDR3 is CASSVGDRVPYEQYF. The CDR3 nucleotides are TGTGCCAGCAGCGTAGGGGACAGGGTACCCTACGAGCAGTACTTC.

This chain connects TRBV18 to TRBJ1-2; no clear D. V gave up 1 base and J gave up 4 bases, with 7 bases separating them. This CDR3 comprises 13 residues. CDR1 is KGHSH, CDR2 LQKENI, per germline. CDR3 residues: CASSPQGLYGYTF. Written as DNA, the CDR3 is TGTGCCAGCTCACCACAAGGACTCTATGGCTACACCTTC.

This clone was counted between two and nine times. This rearrangement joins TRBV7-2 to TRBJ2-5; D possibly corresponds to TRBD2 (5 bases). The germline CDR1 and CDR2 sequences are SGHTA and FQGNSA. The CDR3 spans 16 residues. V was trimmed by 4 bases and J by 4 bases, leaving 19 bases between them. CDR3 residues: CASSSSLAGGVETQYF. CDR3 DNA sequence: TGTGCCAGCAGCTCATCGTTGGCGGGTGGGGTAGAGACCCAGTACTTC.

The J gene is TRBJ2-7, the V gene TRBV7-3, with TRBD2 as a possible D gene (6 bases). Trimming shortened V by 5 bases and J by 2 bases, and 13 bases separated the two germline ends. This CDR3 spans 14 amino acids. CDR1 is SGHTA, CDR2 FQGTGA, per germline. CDR3 residues: CASSSSGEAYEQYF. CDR3 coding DNA: TGTGCCAGCAGCAGTAGCGGAGAAGCCTACGAGCAGTACTTC.

This clone turned up a few times. Mismatch with germline at one junction end may stem from a read error. The chain combines TRBV5-1 with TRBJ1-1, with 10 bases lining up with TRBD1. Germline CDR1 and CDR2: SGHRS and YFSETQ. The CDR3 sequence is 14 residues long. Here the CDR3 reads CASSAGTGAPSRFF. CDR3 coding DNA: TGCGCCAGCAGCGCCGGGACAGGGGCCCCCTCACGCTTTTTT.

This clone was observed a few times. The chain combines TRBV9 with TRBJ2-3; 14 bases are shared with TRBD2. Trimming took 7 bases from V and 4 from J; bases not matched to a gene: 5. Germline-derived CDR1 and CDR2 are SGDLS and YYNGEE. CDR3 size: 15 residues. The CDR3 DNA follows: TGTGCCAGCGGAAGACTAGCGGGAGGGCCAGATACGCAGTATTTT. It codes for CASGRLAGGPDTQYF.

The chain recombines TRBV5-6 with TRBJ1-2; no definite D call. The CDR3 sequence is 13 residues long. With 0 bases removed from V and 4 bases from J, the gap between germline ends came to 7 bases. Germline CDR1 and CDR2: SGHDT and YYEEEE. The CDR3 is CASSLGRIYGYTF. In DNA form, the CDR3 reads TGTGCCAGCAGCTTGGGGCGGATCTATGGCTACACCTTC.

The chain recombines TRBV30 with TRBJ1-3, with D uncertain. The CDR3 totals 13 residues. CDR1 is GTSNPN, CDR2 SVGIG, per germline (reference sequence). The ends were cut back, 1 base at V and 3 bases at J, with 7 bases in the middle. CDR3 bases: TGTGCCTGGAGTGCCTTTAATGGAAACACCATATATTTT. It translates to CAWSAFNGNTIYF. The complete variable domain, with remaining parts taken from reference TRBV30 and TRBJ1-3, reads SQTIHQWPATLVQPVGSPLSLECTVEGTSNPNLYWYRQAAGRGLQLLFYSVGIGQISSEVPQNLSASRPQDRQFILSSKKLLLSDSGFYLCAWSAFNGNTIYFGEGSWLTVV.

This chain joins TRBV11-2 and TRBJ2-2; possibly TRBD1 for D (6 bases). CDR3 size: 14 residues. The germline V and J ends were trimmed by 6 bases and 4 bases, with 12 bases remaining between them. Germline CDR1 reads SGHAT; CDR2 reads FQNNGV. The CDR3 loop reads CASRVKGGTGELFF. As DNA, the CDR3 is TGTGCCAGCAGGGTTAAAGGGGGCACCGGGGAGCTGTTTTTT.

This clone was recorded a few times. The V call is TRBV2, the J call TRBJ1-2; D uncertain. V was trimmed by 1 base and J by 4 bases, leaving 10 bases between them. Germline CDR1 is SNHLY and CDR2 is FYNNEI. The CDR3 is 14 residues long. Written as DNA, the CDR3 is TGTGCCAGCAGTGAAGGTCAGGTTGGCTATGGCTACACCTTC. Translating it yields CASSEGQVGYGYTF.

This rearrangement joins TRBV2 to TRBJ1-1; a possible D gene is TRBD1 (5 bases). The CDR3 totals 15 residues. Germline lookup yields CDR1 SNHLY and CDR2 FYNNEI. Trimming left V 3 bases short and J 6 bases short, with 17 bases between. CDR3 protein: CASSERTFWGAEAFF. The CDR3 DNA is TGTGCCAGCAGTGAGCGGACATTTTGGGGGGCTGAAGCTTTCTTT.

Comments on this clone: Other DNA sequences within the sample encode an identical CDR3. V usage is TRBV20-1 and J usage is TRBJ2-1; no reliable D call. Germline V gene lookup returns CDR1 DFQATT and CDR2 SNEGSKA (reference sequence). Trimming took off 2 bases at V and 4 bases at J, with 3 bases between the two ends. The CDR3 covers 11 residues. The CDR3 sequence is CSARSYNEQFF. The DNA for the CDR3 is TGCAGTGCTAGATCGTACAATGAGCAGTTCTTC.

V is TRBV5-4 and J is TRBJ2-5, with TRBD2 identical over 8 bases. With 4 bases clipped from V and 2 bases from J, the junction kept 1 base outside the gene matches. The CDR3 is made up of 13 amino acids. CDR1 and CDR2 from the germline V gene are SGHNT and YYREEE (reference sequence). Written as DNA, the CDR3 is TGTGCCAGCAGCCGGGGGGGGCAAGAGACCCAGTACTTC. Protein sequence: CASSRGGQETQYF.

This clone was recorded a few times. The chain recombines TRBV30 with TRBJ1-1; no definite D call. V was trimmed by 0 bases and J by 2 bases, leaving 10 bases between them. CDR3 size: 14 residues. The germline V gene encodes CDR1 GTSNPN and CDR2 SVGIG (reference sequence). The CDR3 nucleotides are TGTGCCTGGAGTGTAATATGGGCCAACACTGAAGCTTTCTTT. It translates to CAWSVIWANTEAFF.

Only one count was recorded for this clone. This chain joins TRBV19 and TRBJ2-3, with D unresolved. The germline V gene encodes CDR1 LNHDA and CDR2 SQIVND (reference sequence). Trimming pared 5 bases from V and 0 bases from J, leaving 12 bases between. The length of the CDR3 is 15 residues. The DNA for the CDR3 is TGTGCCAGTAGTCTTTGGGCAGCTAGCACAGATACGCAGTATTTT. It yields the protein CASSLWAASTDTQYF. Using reference TRBV19 and TRBJ2-3 for the parts outside the CDR3, the full variable domain is DGGITQSPKYLFRKEGQNVTLSCEQNLNHDAMYWYRQDPGQGLRLIYYSQIVNDFQKGDIAEGYSVSREKKESFPLTVTSAQKNPTAFYLCASSLWAASTDTQYFGPGTRLTVL.

This clone was detected a few times. J is TRBJ1-1 and V is TRBV5-4; D not certain. This CDR3 is 12 amino acids long. V was clipped by 4 bases and J by 2 bases, with 6 bases between them. Germline V CDR1 and CDR2: SGHNT, YYREEE (reference sequence). CDR3: CASSLDNTEAFF. CDR3 DNA: TGTGCCAGCAGCCTAGATAACACTGAAGCTTTCTTT.

This clone was seen only a few times. V is TRBV19 and J is TRBJ2-6; 8 bases map to TRBD1. V was pared by 9 bases and J by 1 base, with 8 bases of the junction left unmatched. The CDR3 consists of 16 residues. Germline loops: CDR1 LNHDA, CDR2 SQIVND (reference sequence). The CDR3 DNA reads as TGTGCCAGCACCGGGACAGGTTTTTCTGGGGCCAACGTCCTGACTTTC. Encoded protein: CASTGTGFSGANVLTF.

The V gene is TRBV6-6, the J gene TRBJ2-7; D is ambiguous. CDR1 is MNHNY, CDR2 SVGAGI, per germline (reference sequence). V shed 4 bases and J shed 4 bases, with 5 bases lying between them. This CDR3 has 11 residues. CDR3 amino acids: CASSSVYEQYF. The DNA for the CDR3 is TGTGCCAGCAGTTCCGTTTACGAGCAGTACTTC.

This clone was observed a few times. As DNA, the CDR3 is TGTGCCAGCTCACCCGGGACAGGGAGGGTCTACGAGCAGTACTTC. Encoded protein: CASSPGTGRVYEQYF. The chain combines TRBV18 with TRBJ2-5, with 9 nucleotides matching TRBD1. The J call may be mistaken, given a closer DNA end match to TRBJ2-7. Germline CDR1 and CDR2: KGHSH and LQKENI. This CDR3 is built from 15 residues.

The J gene is TRBJ2-7, the V gene TRBV18; D is possibly TRBD2 (6 bases). This CDR3 comprises 15 residues. V was trimmed by 3 bases and J by 1 base, leaving 13 bases between them. CDR1 is KGHSH, CDR2 LQKENI, per germline. The CDR3 coding sequence is TGTGCCAGCTCACCCCCCGGAGCGGGTTCCTACGAGCAGTACTTC. Amino acid sequence: CASSPPGAGSYEQYF. The full variable domain, in which reference TRBV18 and TRBJ2-7 provide the parts outside the CDR3, is NAGVMQNPRHLVRRRGQEARLRCSPMKGHSHVYWYRQLPEEGLKFMVYLQKENIIDESGMPKERFSAEFPKEGPSILRIQQVVRGDSAAYFCASSPPGAGSYEQYFGPGTRLTVT.

The chain uses TRBV5-1 and TRBJ1-1; D might be TRBD1 (5 bases). This CDR3 is built from 11 residues. Trimming cost V 4 bases and J 7 bases, with 8 bases left between them. CDR1 and CDR2 (germline): SGHRS, YFSETQ. The CDR3 DNA reads as TGCGCCAGCAGCCGGGGGGTTGAAGCTTTCTTT. Its protein product is CASSRGVEAFF.

This clone was picked up a small number of times. The V call is TRBV19, the J call TRBJ2-7; D is perhaps TRBD2 (6 bases). With 3 bases removed from V and 2 bases from J, the gap between germline ends came to 14 bases. The CDR3 runs 15 residues. The V gene's germline CDR1 is LNHDA and CDR2 SQIVND (reference sequence). CDR3 residues: CASSMRSSETYEQYF. The DNA for the CDR3 is TGTGCCAGTAGTATGAGGTCTAGCGAAACCTACGAGCAGTACTTC. Using reference TRBV19 and TRBJ2-7 for the parts outside the CDR3, the full variable domain is DGGITQSPKYLFRKEGQNVTLSCEQNLNHDAMYWYRQDPGQGLRLIYYSQIVNDFQKGDIAEGYSVSREKKESFPLTVTSAQKNPTAFYLCASSMRSSETYEQYFGPGTRLTVT.